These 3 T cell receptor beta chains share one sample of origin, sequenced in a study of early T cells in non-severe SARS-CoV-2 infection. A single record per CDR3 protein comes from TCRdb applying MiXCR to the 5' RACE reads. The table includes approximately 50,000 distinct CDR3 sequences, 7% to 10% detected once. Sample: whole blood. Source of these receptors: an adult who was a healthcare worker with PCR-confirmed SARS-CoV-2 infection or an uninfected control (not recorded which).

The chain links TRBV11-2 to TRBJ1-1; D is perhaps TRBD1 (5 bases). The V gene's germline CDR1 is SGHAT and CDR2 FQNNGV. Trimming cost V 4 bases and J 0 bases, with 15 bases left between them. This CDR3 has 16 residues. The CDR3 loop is CASSWGPGGMNTEAFF. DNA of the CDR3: TGTGCCAGCAGCTGGGGTCCGGGGGGAATGAACACTGAAGCTTTCTTT.

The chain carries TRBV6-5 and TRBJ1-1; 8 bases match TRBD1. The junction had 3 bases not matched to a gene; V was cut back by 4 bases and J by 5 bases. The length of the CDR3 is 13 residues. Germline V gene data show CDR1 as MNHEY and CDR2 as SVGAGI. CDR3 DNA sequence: TGTGCCAGCAGTTTCAGGGGGCAGACTGAAGCTTTCTTT. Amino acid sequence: CASSFRGQTEAFF.

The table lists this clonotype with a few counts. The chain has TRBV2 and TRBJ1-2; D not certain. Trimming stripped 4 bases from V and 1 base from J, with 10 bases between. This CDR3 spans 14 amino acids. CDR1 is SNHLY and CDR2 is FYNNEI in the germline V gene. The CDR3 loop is CASSVRQSNYGYTF. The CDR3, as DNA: TGTGCCAGCAGTGTACGGCAGAGTAACTATGGCTACACCTTC.